This T cell receptor (beta chain) was retrieved from a study of cytomegalovirus exposure and HLA in healthy donors. Study results and caveats: The authors confirmed in vitro that three CMV-associated chains were specific for CMV antigens. Presence/absence analyses supposed approximately even sequencing depth among donors.

PCR employed 60 Vbeta and 13 Jbeta primers. The table came from immunoSEQ multiplex PCR; TCRdb's copy has only in-frame clones and leaves some out. The sample lists roughly 180,000 clones; 80% were seen once. Unmatched junction bases numbered 4, after V lost 0 bases and J lost 3 bases. CDR3 length: 15 residues. Germline V gene data show CDR1 as SGDLS and CDR2 as YYNGEE. Concerning this clone: Its matching antigen is unknown.

Sequenced material: PBMCs. The receptor's source is a young man in good health and CMV-seronegative. The chain recombines TRBV9 with TRBJ2-7, with 9 bases aligning to TRBD1. The CDR3 reads CASSVAGQGNYEQYF. The CDR3 DNA follows: TGTGCCAGCAGCGTAGCTGGACAGGGGAACTACGAGCAGTACTTC.